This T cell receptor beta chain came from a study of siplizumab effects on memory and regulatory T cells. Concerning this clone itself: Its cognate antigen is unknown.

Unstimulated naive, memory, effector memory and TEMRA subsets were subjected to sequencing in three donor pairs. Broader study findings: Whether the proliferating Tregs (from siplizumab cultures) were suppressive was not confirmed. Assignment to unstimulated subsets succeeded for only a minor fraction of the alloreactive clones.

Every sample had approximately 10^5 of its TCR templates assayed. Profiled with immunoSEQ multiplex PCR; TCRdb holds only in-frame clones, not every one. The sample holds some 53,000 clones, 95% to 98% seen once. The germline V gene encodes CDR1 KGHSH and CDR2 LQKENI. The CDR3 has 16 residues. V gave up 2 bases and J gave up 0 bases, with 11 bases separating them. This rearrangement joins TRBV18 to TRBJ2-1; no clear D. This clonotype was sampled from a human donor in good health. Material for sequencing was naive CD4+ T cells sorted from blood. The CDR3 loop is CASSPVSLHSYNEQFF. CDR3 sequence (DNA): TGTGCCAGCTCACCAGTGTCGCTTCACTCCTACAATGAGCAGTTCTTC.